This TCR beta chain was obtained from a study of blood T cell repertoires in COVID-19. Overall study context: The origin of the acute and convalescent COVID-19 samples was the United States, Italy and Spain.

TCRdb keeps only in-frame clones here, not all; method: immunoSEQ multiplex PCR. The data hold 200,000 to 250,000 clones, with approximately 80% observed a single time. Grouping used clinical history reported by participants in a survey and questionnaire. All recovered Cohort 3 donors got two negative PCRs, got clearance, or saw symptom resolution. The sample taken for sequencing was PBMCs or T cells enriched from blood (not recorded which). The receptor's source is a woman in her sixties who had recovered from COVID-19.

The CDR3 region has the DNA TGTGCCAGCAGCTTACCGGGAGTACGCACGCAGTATTTT. Amino acids: CASSLPGVRTQYF. The chain employs TRBV7-2 and TRBJ2-3; a possible D gene is TRBD2 (6 bases). V lost 2 bases and J 9 bases, leaving 12 bases between the germline ends. Germline V gene lookup returns CDR1 SGHTA and CDR2 FQGNSA. The CDR3 totals 13 residues.